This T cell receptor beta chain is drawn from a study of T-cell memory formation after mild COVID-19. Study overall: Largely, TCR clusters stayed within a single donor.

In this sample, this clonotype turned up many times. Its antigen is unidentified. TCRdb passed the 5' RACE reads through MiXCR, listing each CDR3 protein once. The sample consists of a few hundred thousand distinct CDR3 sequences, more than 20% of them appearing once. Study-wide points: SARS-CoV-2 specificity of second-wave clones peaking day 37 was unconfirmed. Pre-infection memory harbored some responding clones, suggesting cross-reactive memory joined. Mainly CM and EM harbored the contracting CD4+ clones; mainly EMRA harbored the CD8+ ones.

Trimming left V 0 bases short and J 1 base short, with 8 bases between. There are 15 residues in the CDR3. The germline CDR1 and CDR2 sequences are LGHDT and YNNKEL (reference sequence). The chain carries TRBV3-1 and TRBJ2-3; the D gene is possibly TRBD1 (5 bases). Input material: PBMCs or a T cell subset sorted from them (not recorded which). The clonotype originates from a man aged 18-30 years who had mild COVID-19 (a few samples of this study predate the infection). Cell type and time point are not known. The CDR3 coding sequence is TGTGCCAGCAGCCAAGAGGGGCGGCGCACAGATACGCAGTATTTT. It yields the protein CASSQEGRRTDTQYF.